This T cell receptor beta chain was obtained from a study of control samples from healthy donors and cancer patients. Produced via immunoSEQ multiplex PCR; TCRdb's table is partial and in-frame only. The data show 100,000 to 150,000 clones, roughly 84% seen once. CDR1 is MNHEY, CDR2 SVGEGT, per germline. This CDR3 has 16 amino acids. V was shortened by 2 bases and J by 4 bases, with 18 bases between the two germline ends. V gene TRBV6-2 or TRBV6-3 combines with J gene TRBJ2-7; tentative D call: TRBD1 (6 bases). This receptor was identified in a man aged 35 to 55 in good health. Sequencing input: blood. The CDR3 region has the DNA TGTGCCAGCAGTTACGTCCCCGGACAGATGTATTACGAGCAGTACTTC. This gives the protein CASSYVPGQMYYEQYF.